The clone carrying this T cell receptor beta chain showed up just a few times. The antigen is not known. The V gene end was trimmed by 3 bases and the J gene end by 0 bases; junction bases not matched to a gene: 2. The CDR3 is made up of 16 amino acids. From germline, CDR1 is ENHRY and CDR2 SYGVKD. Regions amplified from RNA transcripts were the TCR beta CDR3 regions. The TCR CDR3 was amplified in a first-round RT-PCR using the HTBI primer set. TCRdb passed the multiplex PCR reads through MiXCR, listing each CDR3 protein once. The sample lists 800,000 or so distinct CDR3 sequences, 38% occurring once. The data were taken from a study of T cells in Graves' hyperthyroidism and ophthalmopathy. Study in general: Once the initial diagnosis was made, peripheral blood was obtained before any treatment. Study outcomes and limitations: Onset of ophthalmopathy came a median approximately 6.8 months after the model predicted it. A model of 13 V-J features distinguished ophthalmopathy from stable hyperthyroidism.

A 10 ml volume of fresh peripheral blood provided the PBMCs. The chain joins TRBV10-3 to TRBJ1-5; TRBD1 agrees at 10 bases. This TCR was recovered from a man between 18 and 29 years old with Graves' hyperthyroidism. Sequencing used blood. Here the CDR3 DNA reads TGTGCCATCAGTGACGGGACAGGGGATAGCAATCAGCCCCAGCATTTT. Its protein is CAISDGTGDSNQPQHF.